This TCR beta chain was sequenced during a study of cytomegalovirus exposure and HLA in healthy donors. Study-wide points: Most sequenced TCRs were rare (though some public TCRs occurred in many donors).

This clone occurred a few times. Its antigen is not identified. The CDR3 sequence is 15 residues long. The germline CDR1 and CDR2 sequences are MNHEY and SVGAGI. J lost 6 bases, V lost 4 bases, and 7 bases had no gene match. PCR involved 60 Vbeta and 13 Jbeta primers. Profiling relied on immunoSEQ multiplex PCR, and the TCRdb table lists in-frame clones only, not all of them. The data show 100,000 to 150,000 clones, 77% seen once. This TCR was recovered from a middle-aged woman in good health and CMV-seropositive. The sequencing input was PBMCs. V is TRBV6-5 and J is TRBJ2-1, with 9 bases identical to TRBD2. This chain's CDR3 is CASSLTSGGGNEQFF. DNA of the CDR3: TGTGCCAGCAGTTTGACTAGCGGAGGGGGCAATGAGCAGTTCTTC.